This TCR beta chain was sequenced during a study of T-cell reconstitution after alpha-beta-depleted transplantation in children (dated by TCRdb to the mid-2010s). In the study overall: Using TCR repertoire profiling, the study followed T-cell immune reconstitution in a quantitative way in children after TCRalphabeta/CD19-depleted allogeneic hematopoietic cell transplantation. Overall study results and their limits: The apparently early recovery of alphabetaT-cell counts about two months after transplant reportedly depended on only several hundred rapidly expanded clones that came from non-depleted graft cells. In some patients, the high TCRbeta diversity seen at day 60 was put down to recipient T cells and intrathymic progenitors that had survived conditioning. Over the following months the frequencies of hyperexpanded clones went down, and after one year T-cell counts and TCRbeta diversity were mostly credited to newly produced T cells.

Many counts were recorded for this clonotype. The antigen it recognizes is unknown. Base qualities are missing; no much larger clone stands one base away. What the treatment or condition label conveys for this sample: allogeneic hematopoietic cell transplantation with graft depleted of TCRalphabeta T cells and CD19 B cells. The children who served as transplant recipients had been given grafts of TCRalphabeta/CD19-depleted allogeneic hematopoietic cells. V is shortened by 4 bases, J by 5 bases, and the region joining them spans 18 bases. The germline V gene gives CDR1 as SGHAT and CDR2 as FQNNGV. From the cysteine up to the phenylalanine, the CDR3 has a length of 16 residues. Here the CDR3 DNA is all that survives: 48 bases in frame from base 1. The method was PCR. Reads for this sample came from an Illumina HiSeq 2500. TCR library preparation used molecular barcoding, with unique molecular identifiers applied to normalize quantification of the TCRbeta repertoire. TCRdb ran its own pipeline on the public reads, namely fastp trimming at Q25 and MiXCR clone calling, and kept in-frame beta chains. Each CDR3 protein gets just one entry, which takes the most common genes and DNA from the rows behind it. This sample gives some 200,000 distinct CDR3 sequences in total; roughly 6% of them show up just once. Roughly 4.5% of the sample is taken by the ten largest.

This specimen consisted of PBMCs, obtained before TCRalphabeta/CD19-depleted stem cell transplant. The TCR comes from a girl under three years old with combined immunodeficiency, due to receive a stem cell transplant. The chain is assembled from TRBV11-2 and TRBJ2-1; the D region possibly corresponds to TRBD2 (6 bases align). This receptor has the CDR3 CASSSPGGSRDNEQFF. The DNA reads TGTGCCAGCAGCTCCCCCGGGGGTAGCCGGGACAATGAGCAGTTCTTC.